The clone carrying this T cell receptor beta chain was observed once. Method: immunoSEQ multiplex PCR; TCRdb's copy keeps in-frame clones and lacks some. The table shows approximately 100,000 clones, with approximately 80% occurring only once. The data stem from a study of blood T cell repertoires in COVID-19. Whole-study context: COVID-19 samples, acute and convalescent, were from the United States, Italy and Spain.

In germline, CDR1 is MNHEY, CDR2 SMNVEV (reference sequence). V was shortened by 3 bases and J by 1 base, with 12 bases between the two germline ends. The CDR3 loop spans 15 amino acids. The sequencing sample was made of peripheral blood. This chain connects TRBV27 to TRBJ1-1; weak D call: TRBD1 (6 bases). This clonotype originated in a man aged 70-80 years with acute or convalescent COVID-19. The CDR3 spells CASSFGQRANTEAFF. CDR3 bases: TGTGCCAGCAGTTTCGGACAGCGTGCGAACACTGAAGCTTTCTTT.